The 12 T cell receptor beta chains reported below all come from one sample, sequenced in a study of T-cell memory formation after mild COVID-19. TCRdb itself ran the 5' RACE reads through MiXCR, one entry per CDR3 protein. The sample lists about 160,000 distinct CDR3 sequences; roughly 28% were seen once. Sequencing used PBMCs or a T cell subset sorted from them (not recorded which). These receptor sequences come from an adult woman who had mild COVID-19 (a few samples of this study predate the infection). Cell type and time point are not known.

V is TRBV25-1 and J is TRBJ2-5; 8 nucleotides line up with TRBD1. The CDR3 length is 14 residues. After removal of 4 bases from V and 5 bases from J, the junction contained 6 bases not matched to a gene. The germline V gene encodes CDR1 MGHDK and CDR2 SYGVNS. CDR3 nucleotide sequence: TGTGCCAGCAGTGCCGGGACAGGCGAGGAGACCCAGTACTTC. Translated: CASSAGTGEETQYF.

The CDR3 DNA reads as TGTGCCAGCAGTTTAGGGGGACAGGGACCCTACGAGCAGTACTTC. This translates into CASSLGGQGPYEQYF. The V and J genes are TRBV12-3 or TRBV12-4 and TRBJ2-7; TRBD1 matches at 9 bases. The ends lost 1 base at V and 2 bases at J; junction bases unmatched: 3. The length of the CDR3 is 15 residues.

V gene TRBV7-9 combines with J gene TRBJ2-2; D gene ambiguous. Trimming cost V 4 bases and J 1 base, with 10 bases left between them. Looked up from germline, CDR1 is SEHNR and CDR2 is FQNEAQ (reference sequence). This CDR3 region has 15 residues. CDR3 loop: CASSSPPGNTGELFF. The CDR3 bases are TGTGCCAGCAGCTCCCCCCCTGGGAACACCGGGGAGCTGTTTTTT.

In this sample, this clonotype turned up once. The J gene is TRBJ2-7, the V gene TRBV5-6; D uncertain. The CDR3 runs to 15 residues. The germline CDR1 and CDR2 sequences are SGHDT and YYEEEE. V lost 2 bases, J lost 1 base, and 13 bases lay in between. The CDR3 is CASSFADGTSYEQYF. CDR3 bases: TGTGCCAGCAGCTTCGCGGATGGCACATCCTACGAGCAGTACTTC.

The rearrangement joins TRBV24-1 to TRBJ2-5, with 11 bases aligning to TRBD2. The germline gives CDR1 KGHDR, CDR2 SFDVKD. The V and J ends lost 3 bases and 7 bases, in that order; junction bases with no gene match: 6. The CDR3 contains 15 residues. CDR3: CATSDHSGGGRTQYF. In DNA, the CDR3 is TGTGCCACCAGTGATCATAGCGGGGGGGGGAGGACCCAGTACTTC.

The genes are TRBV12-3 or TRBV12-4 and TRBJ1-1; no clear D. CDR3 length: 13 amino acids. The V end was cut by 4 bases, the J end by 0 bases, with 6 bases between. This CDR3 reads CASSWGLNTEAFF. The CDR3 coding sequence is TGTGCCAGCAGTTGGGGATTGAACACTGAAGCTTTCTTT.

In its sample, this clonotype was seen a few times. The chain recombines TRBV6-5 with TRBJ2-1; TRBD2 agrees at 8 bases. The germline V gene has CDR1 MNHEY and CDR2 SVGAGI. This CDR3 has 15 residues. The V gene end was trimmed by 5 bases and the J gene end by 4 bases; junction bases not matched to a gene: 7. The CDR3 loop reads CASSRSGSEYNEQFF. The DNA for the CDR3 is TGTGCCAGCAGTCGCAGCGGGAGTGAGTACAATGAGCAGTTCTTC.

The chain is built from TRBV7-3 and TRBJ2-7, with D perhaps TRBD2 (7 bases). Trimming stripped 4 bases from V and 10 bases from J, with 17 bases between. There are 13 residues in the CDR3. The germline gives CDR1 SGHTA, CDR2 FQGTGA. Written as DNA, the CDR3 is TGTGCCAGCAGCTCGGTGGGGGGGGCTGACCAGTACTTC. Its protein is CASSSVGGADQYF.

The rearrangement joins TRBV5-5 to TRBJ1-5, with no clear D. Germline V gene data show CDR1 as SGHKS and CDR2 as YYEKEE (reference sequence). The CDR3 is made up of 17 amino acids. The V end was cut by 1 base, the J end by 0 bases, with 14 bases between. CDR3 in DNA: TGTGCCAGCAGCTTGCTTCCCAGTACCTATAGCAATCAGCCCCAGCATTTT. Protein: CASSLLPSTYSNQPQHF.

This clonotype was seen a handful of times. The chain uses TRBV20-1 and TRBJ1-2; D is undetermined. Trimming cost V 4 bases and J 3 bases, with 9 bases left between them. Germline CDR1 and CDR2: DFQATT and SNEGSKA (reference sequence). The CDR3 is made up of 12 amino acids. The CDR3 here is CSATRVDYGYTF. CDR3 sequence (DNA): TGCAGTGCTACCCGGGTGGACTATGGCTACACCTTC.

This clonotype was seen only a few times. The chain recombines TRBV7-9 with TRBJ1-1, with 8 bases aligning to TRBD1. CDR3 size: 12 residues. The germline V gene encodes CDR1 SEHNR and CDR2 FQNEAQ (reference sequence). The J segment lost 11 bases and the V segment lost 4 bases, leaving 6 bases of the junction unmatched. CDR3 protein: CASSSETGAAFF. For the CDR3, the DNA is TGTGCCAGCAGCTCCGAGACAGGGGCGGCTTTCTTT.

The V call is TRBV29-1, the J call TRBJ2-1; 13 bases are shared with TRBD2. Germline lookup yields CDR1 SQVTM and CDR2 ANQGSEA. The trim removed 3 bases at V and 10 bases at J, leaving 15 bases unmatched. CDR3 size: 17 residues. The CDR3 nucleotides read TGCAGCGTTGACCAGCCCCGGACTAGCGGGAGTTTCTACGAGCAGTTCTTC. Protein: CSVDQPRTSGSFYEQFF.